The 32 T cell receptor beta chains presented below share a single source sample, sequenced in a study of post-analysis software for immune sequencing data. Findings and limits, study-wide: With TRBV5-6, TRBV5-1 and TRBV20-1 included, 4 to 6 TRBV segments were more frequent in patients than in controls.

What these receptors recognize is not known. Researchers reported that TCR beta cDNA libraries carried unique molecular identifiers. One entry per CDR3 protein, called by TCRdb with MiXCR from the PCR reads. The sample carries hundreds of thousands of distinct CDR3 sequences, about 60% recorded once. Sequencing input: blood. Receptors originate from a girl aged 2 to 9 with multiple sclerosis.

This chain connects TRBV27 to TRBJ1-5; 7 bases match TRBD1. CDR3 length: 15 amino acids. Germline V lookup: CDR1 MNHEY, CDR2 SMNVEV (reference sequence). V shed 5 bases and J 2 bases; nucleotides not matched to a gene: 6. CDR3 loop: CASSKGTAGNQPQHF. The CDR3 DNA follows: TGTGCCAGCAGTAAAGGGACAGCTGGCAATCAGCCCCAGCATTTT.

In DNA, the CDR3 is TGTGCCAGCAGCATAACTAGGAGCTCCCTGACGTCGCGGACCATGTACAATGAGCAGTTCTTC. This sequence encodes CASSITRSSLTSRTMYNEQFF. The V gene is TRBV21-1, the J gene TRBJ2-1; the DNA was not used to check the table's D call, TRBD1. TRBV21-1 counts as a pseudogene. The CDR3 is 21 amino acids.

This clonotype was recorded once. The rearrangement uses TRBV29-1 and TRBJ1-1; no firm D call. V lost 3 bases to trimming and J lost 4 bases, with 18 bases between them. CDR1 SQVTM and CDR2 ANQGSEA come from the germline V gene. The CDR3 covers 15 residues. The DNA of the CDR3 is TGCAGCGTTGACCCGCTGGGGAGGGAAGGCACTGAAGCTTTCTTT. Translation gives CSVDPLGREGTEAFF.

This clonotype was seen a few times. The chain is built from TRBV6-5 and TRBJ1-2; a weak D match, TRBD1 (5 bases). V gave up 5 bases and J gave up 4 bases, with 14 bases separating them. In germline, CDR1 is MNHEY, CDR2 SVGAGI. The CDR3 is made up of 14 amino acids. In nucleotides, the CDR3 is TGTGCCAGCAGTCCAGGCGTCGGGGCCTATGGCTACACCTTC. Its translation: CASSPGVGAYGYTF.

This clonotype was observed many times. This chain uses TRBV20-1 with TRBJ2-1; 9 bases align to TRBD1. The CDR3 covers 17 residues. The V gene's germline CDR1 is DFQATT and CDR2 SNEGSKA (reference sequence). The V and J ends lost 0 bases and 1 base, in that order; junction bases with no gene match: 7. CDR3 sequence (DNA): TGCAGTGCTAGAGATCCGACAGGGGGGAGTTCCTACAATGAGCAGTTCTTC. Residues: CSARDPTGGSSYNEQFF.

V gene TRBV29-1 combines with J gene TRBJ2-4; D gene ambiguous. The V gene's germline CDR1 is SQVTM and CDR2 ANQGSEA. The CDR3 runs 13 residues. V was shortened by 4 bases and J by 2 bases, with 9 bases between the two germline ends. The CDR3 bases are TGCAGCGTTGTATGGGTTCCCAAAAACATTCAGTACTTC. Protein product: CSVVWVPKNIQYF.

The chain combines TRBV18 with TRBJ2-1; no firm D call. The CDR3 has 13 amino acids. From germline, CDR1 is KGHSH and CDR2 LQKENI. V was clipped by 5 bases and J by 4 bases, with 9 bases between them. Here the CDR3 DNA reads TGTGCCAGCTCAACTGACGGTTACAATGAGCAGTTCTTC. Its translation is CASSTDGYNEQFF.

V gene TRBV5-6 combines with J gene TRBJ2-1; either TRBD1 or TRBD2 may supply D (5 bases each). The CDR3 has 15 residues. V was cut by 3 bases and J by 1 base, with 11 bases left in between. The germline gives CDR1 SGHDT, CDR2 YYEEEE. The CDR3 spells CASSSGGASYNEQFF. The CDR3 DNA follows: TGTGCCAGCAGCTCTGGGGGTGCTTCCTACAATGAGCAGTTCTTC.

The CDR3: CASSSASGAKNIQYF. In DNA form, the CDR3 reads TGCGCCAGCAGCTCTGCCAGCGGGGCCAAAAACATTCAGTACTTC. V usage is TRBV5-1 and J usage is TRBJ2-4; possibly TRBD2 for D (6 bases). V lost 3 bases and J 1 base, leaving 11 bases between the germline ends. The germline CDR1 and CDR2 sequences are SGHRS and YFSETQ. The CDR3 totals 15 residues. Drawing the rest from reference TRBV5-1 and TRBJ2-4, the complete variable domain is KAGVTQTPRYLIKTRGQQVTLSCSPISGHRSVSWYQQTPGQGLQFLFEYFSETQRNKGNFPGRFSGRQFSNSRSEMNVSTLELGDSALYLCASSSASGAKNIQYFGAGTRLSVL.

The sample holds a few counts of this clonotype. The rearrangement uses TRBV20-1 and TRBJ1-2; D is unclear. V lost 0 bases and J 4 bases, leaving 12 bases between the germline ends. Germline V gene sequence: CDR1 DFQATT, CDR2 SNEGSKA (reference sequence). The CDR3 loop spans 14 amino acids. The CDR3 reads CSARERTGAYGYTF. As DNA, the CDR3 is TGCAGTGCTAGAGAGAGGACGGGAGCCTATGGCTACACCTTC.

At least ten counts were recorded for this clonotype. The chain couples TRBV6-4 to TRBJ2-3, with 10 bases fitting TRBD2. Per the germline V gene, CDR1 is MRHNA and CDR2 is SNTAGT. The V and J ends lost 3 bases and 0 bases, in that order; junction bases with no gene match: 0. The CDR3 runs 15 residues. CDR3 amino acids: CASSELAGSTDTQYF. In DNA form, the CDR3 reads TGTGCCAGCAGTGAACTAGCGGGGAGCACAGATACGCAGTATTTT.

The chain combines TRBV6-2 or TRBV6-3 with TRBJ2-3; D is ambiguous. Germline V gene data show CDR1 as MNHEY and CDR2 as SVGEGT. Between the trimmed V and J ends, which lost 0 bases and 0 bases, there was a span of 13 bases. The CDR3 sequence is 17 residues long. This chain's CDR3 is CASSYSQSAASTDTQYF. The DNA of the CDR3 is TGTGCCAGCAGTTACTCGCAGTCGGCGGCTAGCACAGATACGCAGTATTTT.

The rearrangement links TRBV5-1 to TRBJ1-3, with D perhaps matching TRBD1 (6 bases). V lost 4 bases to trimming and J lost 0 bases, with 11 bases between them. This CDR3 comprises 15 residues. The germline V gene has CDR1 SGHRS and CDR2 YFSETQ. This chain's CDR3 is CASSRQASSGNTIYF. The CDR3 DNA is TGCGCCAGCAGCCGACAGGCGAGCTCTGGAAACACCATATATTTT.

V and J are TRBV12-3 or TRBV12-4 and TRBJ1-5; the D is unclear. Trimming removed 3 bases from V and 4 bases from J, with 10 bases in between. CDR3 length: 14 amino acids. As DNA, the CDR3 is TGTGCCAGCAGTTTTAGAGAGACAAATCAGCCCCAGCATTTT. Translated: CASSFRETNQPQHF.

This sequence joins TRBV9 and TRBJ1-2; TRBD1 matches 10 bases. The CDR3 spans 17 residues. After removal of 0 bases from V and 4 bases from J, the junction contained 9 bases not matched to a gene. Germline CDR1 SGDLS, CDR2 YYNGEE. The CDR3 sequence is CASSVDPTGGQVYGYTF. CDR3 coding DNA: TGTGCCAGCAGCGTAGACCCGACAGGGGGCCAGGTCTATGGCTACACCTTC. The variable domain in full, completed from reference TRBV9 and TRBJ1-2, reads DSGVTQTPKHLITATGQRVTLRCSPRSGDLSVYWYQQSLDQGLQFLIQYYNGEERAKGNILERFSAQQFPDLHSELNLSSLELGDSALYFCASSVDPTGGQVYGYTFGSGTRLTVV.

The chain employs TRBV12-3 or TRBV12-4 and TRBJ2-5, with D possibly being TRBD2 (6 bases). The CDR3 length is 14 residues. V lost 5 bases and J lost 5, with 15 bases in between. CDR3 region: CASSPGGGQETQYF. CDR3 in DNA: TGTGCCAGCAGTCCCGGGGGTGGCCAGGAGACCCAGTACTTC.

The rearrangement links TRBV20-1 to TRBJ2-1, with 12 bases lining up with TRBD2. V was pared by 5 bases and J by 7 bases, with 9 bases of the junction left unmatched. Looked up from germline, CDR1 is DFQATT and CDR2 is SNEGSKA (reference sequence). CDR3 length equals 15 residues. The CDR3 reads CSAGQTSGSRNEQFF. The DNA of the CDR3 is TGCAGTGCTGGGCAGACTAGCGGGAGTAGAAATGAGCAGTTCTTC.

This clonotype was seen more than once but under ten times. CDR3 amino acids: CASSQATGGRYEQYF. In nucleotides, the CDR3 is TGTGCCAGCAGCCAAGCAACGGGAGGGCGATACGAGCAGTACTTC. The chain carries TRBV3-1 and TRBJ2-7; 8 bases are a match to TRBD2. The length of the CDR3 is 15 residues. J lost 4 bases, V lost 1 base, and 6 bases had no gene match. Germline CDR1 reads LGHDT; CDR2 reads YNNKEL (reference sequence).

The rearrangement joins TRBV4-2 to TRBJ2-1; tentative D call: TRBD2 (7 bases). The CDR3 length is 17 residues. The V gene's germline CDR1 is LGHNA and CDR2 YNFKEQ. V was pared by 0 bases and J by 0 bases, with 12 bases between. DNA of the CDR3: TGTGCCAGCAGCCAAGAACGGGGGGCGAGCTCCTACAATGAGCAGTTCTTC. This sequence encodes CASSQERGASSYNEQFF.

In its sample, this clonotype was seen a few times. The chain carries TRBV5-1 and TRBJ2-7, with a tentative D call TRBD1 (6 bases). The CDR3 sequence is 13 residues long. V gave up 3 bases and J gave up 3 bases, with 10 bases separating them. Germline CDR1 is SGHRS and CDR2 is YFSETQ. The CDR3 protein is CASSWKQGYEQYF. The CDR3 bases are TGCGCCAGCAGCTGGAAACAGGGCTACGAGCAGTACTTC.

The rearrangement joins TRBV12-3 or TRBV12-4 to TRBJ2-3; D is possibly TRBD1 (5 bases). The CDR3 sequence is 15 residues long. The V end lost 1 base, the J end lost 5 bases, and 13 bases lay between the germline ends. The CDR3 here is CASSLEGIGEDTQYF. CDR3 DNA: TGTGCCAGCAGTTTAGAGGGGATAGGTGAAGATACGCAGTATTTT.

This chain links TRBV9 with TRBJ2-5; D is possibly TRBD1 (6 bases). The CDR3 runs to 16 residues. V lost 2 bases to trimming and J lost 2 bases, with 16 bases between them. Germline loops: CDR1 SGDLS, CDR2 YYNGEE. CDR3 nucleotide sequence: TGTGCCAGCAGCGTGAAGGGGGAAGGCGTACAAGAGACCCAGTACTTC. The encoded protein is CASSVKGEGVQETQYF.

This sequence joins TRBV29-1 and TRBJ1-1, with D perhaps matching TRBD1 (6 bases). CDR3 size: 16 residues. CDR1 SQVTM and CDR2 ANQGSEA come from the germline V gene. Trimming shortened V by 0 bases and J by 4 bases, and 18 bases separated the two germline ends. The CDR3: CSVEDLAGGLSTEAFF. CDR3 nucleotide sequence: TGCAGCGTTGAAGATCTAGCCGGGGGCCTCAGCACTGAAGCTTTCTTT.

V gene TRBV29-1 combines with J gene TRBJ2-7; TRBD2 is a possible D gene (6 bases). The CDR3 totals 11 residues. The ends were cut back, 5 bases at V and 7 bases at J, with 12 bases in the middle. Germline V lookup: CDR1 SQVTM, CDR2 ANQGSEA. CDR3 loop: CSVSAGREQYF. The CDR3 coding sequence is TGCAGCGTTTCGGCGGGGCGGGAGCAGTACTTC.

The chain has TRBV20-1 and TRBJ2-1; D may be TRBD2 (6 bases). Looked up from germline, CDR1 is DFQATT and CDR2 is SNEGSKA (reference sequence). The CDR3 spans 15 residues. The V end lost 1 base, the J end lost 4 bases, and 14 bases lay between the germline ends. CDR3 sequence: CSARVGGLRYNEQFF. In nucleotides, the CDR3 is TGCAGTGCTAGAGTGGGAGGACTGAGGTACAATGAGCAGTTCTTC.

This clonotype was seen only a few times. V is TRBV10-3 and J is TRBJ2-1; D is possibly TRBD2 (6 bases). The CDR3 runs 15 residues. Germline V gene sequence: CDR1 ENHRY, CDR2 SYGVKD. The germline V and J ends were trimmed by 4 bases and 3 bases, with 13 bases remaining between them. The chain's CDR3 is CAISAGTSNYNEQFF. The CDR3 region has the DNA TGTGCCATCAGTGCTGGGACTTCGAACTACAATGAGCAGTTCTTC.

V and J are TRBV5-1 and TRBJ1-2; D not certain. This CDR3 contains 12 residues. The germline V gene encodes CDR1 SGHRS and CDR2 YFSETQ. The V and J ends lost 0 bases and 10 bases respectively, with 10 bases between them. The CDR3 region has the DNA TGCGCCAGCAGCTTGGGGCAATCGGACTACACCTTC. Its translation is CASSLGQSDYTF.

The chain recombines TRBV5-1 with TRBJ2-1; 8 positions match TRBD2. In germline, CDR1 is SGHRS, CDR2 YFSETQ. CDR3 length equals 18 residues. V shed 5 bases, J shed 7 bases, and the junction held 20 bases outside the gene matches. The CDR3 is CASRGGTSGRALINEQFF. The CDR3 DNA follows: TGCGCCAGCAGAGGAGGGACGTCCGGGAGGGCCCTTATTAATGAGCAGTTCTTC.

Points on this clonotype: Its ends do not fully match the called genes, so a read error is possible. DNA of the CDR3: TGTGCTAGCAGCTTAGGGACATCGGACACCGGGGAGCTGTTTTTT. Encoded protein: CASSLGTSDTGELFF. The rearrangement links TRBV7-7 to TRBJ2-2; D perhaps matches TRBD1 (6 bases). Germline V gives CDR1 SSHAT, CDR2 FNYEAQ (reference sequence). The CDR3 loop spans 15 amino acids. Supplemented by reference TRBV7-7 and TRBJ2-2, the full variable domain reads GAGVSQSPRYKVTKRGQDVTLRCDPISSHATLYWYQQALGQGPEFLTYFNYEAQPDKSGLPSDRFSAERPEGSISTLTIQRTEQRDSAMYRCASSLGTSDTGELFFGEGSRLTVL.

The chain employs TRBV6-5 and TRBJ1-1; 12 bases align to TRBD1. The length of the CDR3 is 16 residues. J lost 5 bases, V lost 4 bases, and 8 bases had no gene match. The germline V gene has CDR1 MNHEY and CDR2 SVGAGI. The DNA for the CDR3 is TGTGCCAGCAGTTCCGGGACAGGGGGCCGGGGTACTGAAGCTTTCTTT. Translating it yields CASSSGTGGRGTEAFF.

The CDR3 reads CASSLEWSDTQYF. The CDR3 DNA sequence: TGCGCCAGCAGCTTGGAATGGTCAGATACGCAGTATTTT. The chain combines TRBV5-1 with TRBJ2-3; no reliable D call. The CDR3 extends over 13 amino acids. V was pared by 0 bases and J by 4 bases, with 6 bases between. CDR1 and CDR2 from the germline V gene are SGHRS and YFSETQ.

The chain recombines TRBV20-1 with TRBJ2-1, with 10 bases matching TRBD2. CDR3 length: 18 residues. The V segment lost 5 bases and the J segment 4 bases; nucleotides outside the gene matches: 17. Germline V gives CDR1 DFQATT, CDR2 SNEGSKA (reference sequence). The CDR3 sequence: CSARDQGVAGGYYNEQFF. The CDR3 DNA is TGCAGTGCTCGCGACCAGGGAGTAGCGGGGGGTTATTACAATGAGCAGTTCTTC.